These T cell receptor beta chains were read from a single sample in a study of cytomegalovirus exposure and HLA in healthy donors. Measured with immunoSEQ multiplex PCR; TCRdb has only the in-frame clones, and not every one. The repertoire has 180,000 or so clones, 60% to 80% of them found once; the top ten carry around 8%. The sample taken for sequencing was PBMCs. The receptors derive from a middle-aged woman in good health and CMV-seropositive. CDR3s include the opening cysteine and the closing phenylalanine or tryptophan. Each record gives: J gene, CDR3 length, D gene, V gene, clone size, CDR3 DNA, CDR3 protein. The D gene is left open where the match is weak. Not every row has a clone size; where given, it reads once, few, many or a size class.

J gene: TRBJ1-2
CDR3 length: 16
D gene: .
V gene: TRBV18
clone size: once
CDR3 DNA: TGTGCCAGCTCACCACCATGGAGGGACTCTAACTATGGCTACACCTTC
CDR3 protein: CASSPPWRDSNYGYTF

J gene: TRBJ2-2
CDR3 length: 15
D gene: .
V gene: TRBV27
clone size: .
CDR3 DNA: TGTGCCAGCAGTTTAGCCCAGCGGAACACCGGGGAGCTGTTTTTT
CDR3 protein: CASSLAQRNTGELFF

J gene: TRBJ1-1
CDR3 length: 11
D gene: .
V gene: TRBV20-1
clone size: .
CDR3 DNA: TGCAGTGCTAGAGTTCCCGGTGAAGCTTTCTTT
CDR3 protein: CSARVPGEAFF

J gene: TRBJ1-2
CDR3 length: 14
D gene: TRBD1
V gene: TRBV28
clone size: .
CDR3 DNA: TGTGCCAGCAGTCCCGGGACAGGGGGTTTTGGCTACACCTTC
CDR3 protein: CASSPGTGGFGYTF

J gene: TRBJ2-3
CDR3 length: 16
D gene: TRBD2
V gene: TRBV15
clone size: once
CDR3 DNA: TGTGCCACCAGCCAAGGGACTACAGTTTTCACAGATACGCAGTATTTT
CDR3 protein: CATSQGTTVFTDTQYF

J gene: TRBJ2-1
CDR3 length: 14
D gene: .
V gene: TRBV7-7
clone size: .
CDR3 DNA: TGTGCTAGCAGCTCCACCCCGGGGGACGGTGAGCAGTTCTTC
CDR3 protein: CASSSTPGDGEQFF

J gene: TRBJ2-7
CDR3 length: 14
D gene: TRBD1
V gene: TRBV6-1
clone size: .
CDR3 DNA: TGTGCCAGCAGTGGGGACAGTCTCTCCTACGAGCAGTACTTC
CDR3 protein: CASSGDSLSYEQYF

J gene: TRBJ1-1
CDR3 length: 17
D gene: TRBD1
V gene: TRBV28
clone size: .
CDR3 DNA: TGTGCCAGCAGTTCCTCCCGCAGGGGGCGCTATGACACTGAAGCTTTCTTT
CDR3 protein: CASSSSRRGRYDTEAFF

J gene: TRBJ2-3
CDR3 length: 16
D gene: .
V gene: TRBV7-3
clone size: .
CDR3 DNA: TGTGCCAGCAGCCAGGGTACGGCCCCCGCCAGGGATACGCAGTATTTT
CDR3 protein: CASSQGTAPARDTQYF

J gene: TRBJ2-7
CDR3 length: 12
D gene: .
V gene: TRBV25-1
clone size: .
CDR3 DNA: TGTGCCAGCGGGGGACTCCCCTACGAGCAGTACTTC
CDR3 protein: CASGGLPYEQYF

J gene: TRBJ1-2
CDR3 length: 14
D gene: .
V gene: TRBV4-1
clone size: .
CDR3 DNA: TGCGCCAGCAGCCAAGTCGTGGGGGCGGGTGGCTACACCTTC
CDR3 protein: CASSQVVGAGGYTF

J gene: TRBJ1-4
CDR3 length: 16
D gene: .
V gene: TRBV7-9
clone size: .
CDR3 DNA: TGTGCCAGCAGTCCCTGGGTTAGCCCAGCGGGGGAAAAACTGTTTTTT
CDR3 protein: CASSPWVSPAGEKLFF

J gene: TRBJ1-5
CDR3 length: 13
D gene: TRBD1
V gene: TRBV19
clone size: .
CDR3 DNA: TGTGCCAGCCGGACAGGTTCGTGGCAGCCCCAGCATTTT
CDR3 protein: CASRTGSWQPQHF

J gene: TRBJ2-2
CDR3 length: 15
D gene: .
V gene: TRBV6-6
clone size: .
CDR3 DNA: TGTGCCACTACTCTGTCGGGGTCAGACACCGGGGAGCTGTTTTTT
CDR3 protein: CATTLSGSDTGELFF

J gene: TRBJ2-7
CDR3 length: 13
D gene: .
V gene: TRBV5-4
clone size: .
CDR3 DNA: TGTGCCAGCAGCTTGACCCCAGGTGACGAGCAGTACTTC
CDR3 protein: CASSLTPGDEQYF

J gene: TRBJ1-1
CDR3 length: 15
D gene: TRBD1
V gene: TRBV28
clone size: .
CDR3 DNA: TGTGCCAGCAGTTCGCCAGGGGGCCAGGGCACTGAAGCTTTCTTT
CDR3 protein: CASSSPGGQGTEAFF

J gene: TRBJ1-1
CDR3 length: 13
D gene: .
V gene: TRBV7-3
clone size: .
CDR3 DNA: TGTGCCAGCAGCTTAAGCCCAGGGGCAGAAGCTTTCTTT
CDR3 protein: CASSLSPGAEAFF

J gene: TRBJ2-1
CDR3 length: 16
D gene: .
V gene: TRBV9
clone size: .
CDR3 DNA: TGTGCCAGCAGCGGCCGACTTGTTAGCTCCTACAATGAGCAGTTCTTC
CDR3 protein: CASSGRLVSSYNEQFF

J gene: TRBJ2-1
CDR3 length: 13
D gene: .
V gene: TRBV30
clone size: .
CDR3 DNA: TGTGCCTGGAGCCACGGGGGGCGCAATGAGCAGTTCTTC
CDR3 protein: CAWSHGGRNEQFF

J gene: TRBJ1-2
CDR3 length: 12
D gene: .
V gene: TRBV4-3
clone size: once
CDR3 DNA: TGCGCCAGCAGCCACTACCTCTATGGCTACACCTTC
CDR3 protein: CASSHYLYGYTF

J gene: TRBJ2-1
CDR3 length: 12
D gene: TRBD1
V gene: TRBV6-1
clone size: few
CDR3 DNA: TGTGCCAGCAGTGAACTGGGACAGTTGGGGTTCTTC
CDR3 protein: CASSELGQLGFF

J gene: TRBJ1-4
CDR3 length: 14
D gene: .
V gene: TRBV28
clone size: .
CDR3 DNA: TGTGCCAGCAGCAGGGCCATTACTAATGAAAAACTGTTTTTT
CDR3 protein: CASSRAITNEKLFF

J gene: TRBJ1-3
CDR3 length: 15
D gene: TRBD1
V gene: TRBV28
clone size: few
CDR3 DNA: TGTGCCAGCAGTTGGACAGGATTGTCTGGAAACACCATATATTTT
CDR3 protein: CASSWTGLSGNTIYF

J gene: TRBJ2-1
CDR3 length: 15
D gene: TRBD2
V gene: TRBV6-4
clone size: .
CDR3 DNA: TGTGCCAGCACCTGTAGCGGGAGCTCCTACAATGAGCAGTTCTTC
CDR3 protein: CASTCSGSSYNEQFF

J gene: TRBJ2-1
CDR3 length: 17
D gene: TRBD2
V gene: TRBV27
clone size: .
CDR3 DNA: TGTGCCAGCAGTCCCATCAGGACTAGCGGGAGGACTTGGGAGCAGTTCTTC
CDR3 protein: CASSPIRTSGRTWEQFF

J gene: TRBJ1-3
CDR3 length: 16
D gene: .
V gene: TRBV7-9
clone size: .
CDR3 DNA: TGTTCCAGCAGCTTCCCGACAGGTTCGGTGGCGTTCCCCATATATTTT
CDR3 protein: CSSSFPTGSVAFPIYF

J gene: TRBJ2-7
CDR3 length: 15
D gene: TRBD2
V gene: TRBV6-4
clone size: .
CDR3 DNA: TGTGCCAGCAGTTTAAACCCGGGACTAGCTTACGAGCAGTACTTC
CDR3 protein: CASSLNPGLAYEQYF

J gene: TRBJ2-7
CDR3 length: 16
D gene: TRBD2
V gene: TRBV7-6
clone size: .
CDR3 DNA: TGTGCCAGCAGCAACCGACTAGCGGGAGGCTCCTACGAGCAGTACTTC
CDR3 protein: CASSNRLAGGSYEQYF

J gene: TRBJ2-1
CDR3 length: 17
D gene: TRBD2
V gene: TRBV5-1
clone size: .
CDR3 DNA: TGCGCCAGCAGCTTGGCCGCCGGGACTAGCGGTTTTAATGAGCAGTTCTTC
CDR3 protein: CASSLAAGTSGFNEQFF

J gene: TRBJ2-2
CDR3 length: 14
D gene: TRBD1
V gene: TRBV19
clone size: .
CDR3 DNA: TGTGCCAGTAGTGTTACAGGGGTCACCGGGGAGCTGTTTTTT
CDR3 protein: CASSVTGVTGELFF

J gene: TRBJ2-5
CDR3 length: 15
D gene: .
V gene: TRBV5-4
clone size: few
CDR3 DNA: TGTGCCAGCAGCGCAGTTGGACAGTTAAAAGAGACCCAGTACTTC
CDR3 protein: CASSAVGQLKETQYF

J gene: TRBJ2-1
CDR3 length: 15
D gene: .
V gene: TRBV27
clone size: .
CDR3 DNA: TGTGCCAGCCGGCGCCAGGGCACCTCCTACAATGAGCAGTTCTTC
CDR3 protein: CASRRQGTSYNEQFF

J gene: TRBJ2-7
CDR3 length: 16
D gene: TRBD2
V gene: TRBV4-2
clone size: once
CDR3 DNA: TGTGCCAGCAGCCAAGAACCCCGGACTAGCTCCTACGAGCAGTACTTC
CDR3 protein: CASSQEPRTSSYEQYF

J gene: TRBJ1-2
CDR3 length: 16
D gene: .
V gene: TRBV28
clone size: .
CDR3 DNA: TGTGCCAGCAGTTCCACTCCCTCGACAGGATGGAATGGCTACACCTTC
CDR3 protein: CASSSTPSTGWNGYTF

J gene: TRBJ1-1
CDR3 length: 16
D gene: .
V gene: TRBV5-1
clone size: .
CDR3 DNA: TGCGCCAGCAGCTTGGCGGGTTTGGGTGGGAACACTGAAGCTTTCTTT
CDR3 protein: CASSLAGLGGNTEAFF